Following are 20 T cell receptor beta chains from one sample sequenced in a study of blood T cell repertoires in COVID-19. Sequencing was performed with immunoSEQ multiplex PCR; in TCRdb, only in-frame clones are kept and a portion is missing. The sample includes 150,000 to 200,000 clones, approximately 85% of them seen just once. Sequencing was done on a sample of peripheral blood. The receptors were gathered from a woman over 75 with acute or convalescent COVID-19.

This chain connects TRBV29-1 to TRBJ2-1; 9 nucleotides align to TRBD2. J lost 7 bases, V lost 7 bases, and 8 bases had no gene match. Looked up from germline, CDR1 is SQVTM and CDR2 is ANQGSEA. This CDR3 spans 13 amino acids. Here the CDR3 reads CSGIAGVGNEQFF. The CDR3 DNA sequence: TGCAGCGGAATAGCGGGGGTCGGGAATGAGCAGTTCTTC.

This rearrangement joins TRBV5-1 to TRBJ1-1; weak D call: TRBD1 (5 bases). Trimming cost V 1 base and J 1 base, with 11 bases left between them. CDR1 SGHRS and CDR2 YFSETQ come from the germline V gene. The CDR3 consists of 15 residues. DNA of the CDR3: TGCGCCAGCAGCTTGTGGGCGGGGGGGAACACTGAAGCTTTCTTT. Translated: CASSLWAGGNTEAFF.

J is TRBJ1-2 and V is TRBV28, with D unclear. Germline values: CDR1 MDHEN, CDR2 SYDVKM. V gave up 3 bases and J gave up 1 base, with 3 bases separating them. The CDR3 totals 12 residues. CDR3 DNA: TGTGCCAGCAGTTTTAATAACTATGGCTACACCTTC. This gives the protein CASSFNNYGYTF.

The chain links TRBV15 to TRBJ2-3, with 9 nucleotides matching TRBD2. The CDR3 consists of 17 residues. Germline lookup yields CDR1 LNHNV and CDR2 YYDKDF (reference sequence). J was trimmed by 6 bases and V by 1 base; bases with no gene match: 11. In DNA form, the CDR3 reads TGTGCCACCAGCAGAGGCCAGCGGGGGGCCAGGGAGGATACGCAGTATTTT. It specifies CATSRGQRGAREDTQYF. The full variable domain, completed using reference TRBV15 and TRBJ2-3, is DAMVIQNPRYQVTQFGKPVTLSCSQTLNHNVMYWYQQKSSQAPKLLFHYYDKDFNNEADTPDNFQSRRPNTSFCFLDIRSPGLGDTAMYLCATSRGQRGAREDTQYFGPGTRLTVL.

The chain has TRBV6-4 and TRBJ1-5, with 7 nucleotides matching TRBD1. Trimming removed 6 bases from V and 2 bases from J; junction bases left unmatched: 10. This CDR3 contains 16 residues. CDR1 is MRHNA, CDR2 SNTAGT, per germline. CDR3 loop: CASRAPHRGRNQPQHF. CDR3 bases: TGTGCCAGCAGGGCCCCCCACAGGGGACGCAATCAGCCCCAGCATTTT.

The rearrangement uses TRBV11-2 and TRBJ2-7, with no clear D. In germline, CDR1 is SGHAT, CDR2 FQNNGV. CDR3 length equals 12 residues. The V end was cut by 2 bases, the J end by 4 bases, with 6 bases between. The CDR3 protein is CASSLNRYEQYF. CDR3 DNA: TGTGCCAGCAGCTTAAATCGTTACGAGCAGTACTTC.

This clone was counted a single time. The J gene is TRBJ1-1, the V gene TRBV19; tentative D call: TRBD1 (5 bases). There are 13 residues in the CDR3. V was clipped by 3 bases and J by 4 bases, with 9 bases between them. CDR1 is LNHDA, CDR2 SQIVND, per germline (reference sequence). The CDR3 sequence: CASSIGGGTEAFF. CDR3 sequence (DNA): TGTGCCAGTAGTATCGGGGGTGGCACTGAAGCTTTCTTT.

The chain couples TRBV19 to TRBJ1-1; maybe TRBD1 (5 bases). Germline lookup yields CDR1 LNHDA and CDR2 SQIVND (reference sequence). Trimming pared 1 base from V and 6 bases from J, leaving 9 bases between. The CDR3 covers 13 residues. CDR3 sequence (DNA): TGTGCCAGTAGTATAGGAGAAGGGGCTGAAGCTTTCTTT. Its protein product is CASSIGEGAEAFF.

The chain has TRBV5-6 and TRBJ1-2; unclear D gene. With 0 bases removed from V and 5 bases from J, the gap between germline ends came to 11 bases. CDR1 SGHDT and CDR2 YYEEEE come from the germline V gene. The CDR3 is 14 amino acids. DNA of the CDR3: TGTGCCAGCAGCTTGGAAGGCCTCGGGTATGGCTACACCTTC. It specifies CASSLEGLGYGYTF.

Here the CDR3 reads CASSVKGGITEAFF. DNA for the CDR3: TGTGCCAGCAGCGTAAAGGGGGGGATCACTGAAGCTTTCTTT. The chain uses TRBV9 and TRBJ1-1; possible D gene TRBD1, 6 bases. Trimming cost V 1 base and J 4 bases, with 11 bases left between them. The CDR3 runs to 14 residues. Germline V gene data show CDR1 as SGDLS and CDR2 as YYNGEE. The variable domain in full, with the rest retrieved from reference TRBV9 and TRBJ1-1, is DSGVTQTPKHLITATGQRVTLRCSPRSGDLSVYWYQQSLDQGLQFLIQYYNGEERAKGNILERFSAQQFPDLHSELNLSSLELGDSALYFCASSVKGGITEAFFGQGTRLTVV.

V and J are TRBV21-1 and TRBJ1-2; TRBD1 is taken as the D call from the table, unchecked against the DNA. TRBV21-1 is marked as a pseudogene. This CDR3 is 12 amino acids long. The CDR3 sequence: CASSTTGPRYTF. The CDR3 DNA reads TGTGCCAGCAGCACAACAGGGCCGCGCTACACCTTC.

CDR3 sequence reads: CASSFGERGTDTQYF. The DNA of the CDR3 is TGTGCCAGCAGCTTTGGAGAGAGGGGCACAGATACGCAGTATTTT. The chain has TRBV3-1 (or the pseudogene TRBV3-2) and TRBJ2-3; a weak D match, TRBD2 (5 bases). Germline CDR1 and CDR2: LGHDT and YNNKEL (reference sequence). Trimming stripped 5 bases from V and 1 base from J, with 13 bases between. This CDR3 comprises 15 residues.

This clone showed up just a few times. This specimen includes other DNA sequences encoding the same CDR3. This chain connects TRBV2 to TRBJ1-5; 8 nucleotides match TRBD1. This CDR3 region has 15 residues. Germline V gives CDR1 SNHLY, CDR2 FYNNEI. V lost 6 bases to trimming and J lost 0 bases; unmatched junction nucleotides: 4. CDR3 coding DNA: TGTGCCAGCAGCGGGACAGGCTTTAGCAATCAGCCCCAGCATTTT. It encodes CASSGTGFSNQPQHF.

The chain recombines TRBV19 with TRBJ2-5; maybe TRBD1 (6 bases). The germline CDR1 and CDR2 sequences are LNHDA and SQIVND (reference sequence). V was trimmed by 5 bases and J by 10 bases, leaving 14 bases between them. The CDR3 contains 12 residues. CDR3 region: CASSSRGLDQYF. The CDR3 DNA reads TGTGCCAGTAGTTCCAGGGGCCTGGACCAGTACTTC.

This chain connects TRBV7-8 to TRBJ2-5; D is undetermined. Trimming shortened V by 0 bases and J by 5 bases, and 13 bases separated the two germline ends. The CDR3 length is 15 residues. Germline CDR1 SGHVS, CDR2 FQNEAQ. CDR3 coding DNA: TGTGCCAGCAGCTTAGCGCCTGGGCGTGGGGAGACCCAGTACTTC. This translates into CASSLAPGRGETQYF.

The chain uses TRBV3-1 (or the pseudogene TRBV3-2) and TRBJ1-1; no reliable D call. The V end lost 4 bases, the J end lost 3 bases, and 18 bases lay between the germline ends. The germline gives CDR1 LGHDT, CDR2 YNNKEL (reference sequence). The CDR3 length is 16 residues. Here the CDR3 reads CASSLRVPQRHTEAFF. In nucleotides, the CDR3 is TGTGCCAGCAGCCTTCGGGTCCCCCAGCGGCACACTGAAGCTTTCTTT.

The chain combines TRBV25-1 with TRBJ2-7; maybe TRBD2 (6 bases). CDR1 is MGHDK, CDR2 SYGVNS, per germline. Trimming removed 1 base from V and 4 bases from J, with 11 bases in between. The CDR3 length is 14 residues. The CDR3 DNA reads TGTGCCAGCAGTGAATCGGGTAGCGGATACGAGCAGTACTTC. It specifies CASSESGSGYEQYF.

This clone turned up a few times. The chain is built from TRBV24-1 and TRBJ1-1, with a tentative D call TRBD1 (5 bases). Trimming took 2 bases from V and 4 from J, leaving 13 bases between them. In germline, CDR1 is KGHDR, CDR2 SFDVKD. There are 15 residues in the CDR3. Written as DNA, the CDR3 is TGTGCCACCAGTGATTCACGGATGGGGGGCACTGAAGCTTTCTTT. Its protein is CATSDSRMGGTEAFF.

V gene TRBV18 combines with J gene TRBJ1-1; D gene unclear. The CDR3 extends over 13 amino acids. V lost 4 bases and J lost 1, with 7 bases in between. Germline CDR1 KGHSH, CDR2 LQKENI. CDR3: CASSQEGNTEAFF. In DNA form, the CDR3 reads TGTGCCAGCTCACAGGAGGGGAACACTGAAGCTTTCTTT.

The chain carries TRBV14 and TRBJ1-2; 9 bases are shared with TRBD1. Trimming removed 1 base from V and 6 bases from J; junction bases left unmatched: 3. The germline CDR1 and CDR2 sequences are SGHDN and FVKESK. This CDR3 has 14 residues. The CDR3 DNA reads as TGTGCCAGCAGCCAAGTTCGACAGGGGGATGGCTACACCTTC. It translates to CASSQVRQGDGYTF. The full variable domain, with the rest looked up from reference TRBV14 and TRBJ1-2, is EAGVTQFPSHSVIEKGQTVTLRCDPISGHDNLYWYRRVMGKEIKFLLHFVKESKQDESGMPNNRFLAERTGGTYSTLKVQPAELEDSGVYFCASSQVRQGDGYTFGSGTRLTVV.